A selection of T cell receptor beta chains follows, all from one sample in a study of T cell responses to AZD1222 COVID-19 vaccine. The method was immunoSEQ multiplex PCR; TCRdb's version includes in-frame clones alone and lacks a portion of them. The sample carries about 96,000 clones, 70% to 90% recorded once. The source material was peripheral blood, sampled on day 0 of AZD1222 vaccination. These receptors were taken from an adult in good health. Both conserved end residues are part of each CDR3. D genes are given only for firm matches. Clone size is stated in some rows and not others, as once, few, many or a class when expanded.

TRBJ2-7 TRBV7-6 NA TRBD2 CASSLSRGVAYEQYF TGTGCCAGCAGCTTATCCCGGGGGGTGGCCTACGAGCAGTACTTC
TRBJ1-1 TRBV29-1 NA NA CSVETGKNTEAFF TGCAGCGTTGAAACAGGCAAGAACACTGAAGCTTTCTTT
TRBJ1-1 TRBV5-6 NA NA CASRSGTLNTEAFF TGTGCCAGCAGATCCGGGACATTGAACACTGAAGCTTTCTTT
TRBJ2-7 TRBV5-6 NA NA CASSLDYEQYF TGTGCCAGCAGCTTGGACTACGAGCAGTACTTC
TRBJ1-3 TRBV7-2 NA TRBD1 CASSVNRGLGNTIYF TGTGCCAGCAGCGTCAACAGGGGGCTGGGAAACACCATATATTTT
TRBJ2-1 TRBV7-9 NA TRBD2 CASSLGTSEHSEQFF TGTGCCAGCAGCTTAGGGACTAGCGAACATTCTGAGCAGTTCTTC
TRBJ2-7 TRBV12-3/TRBV12-4 few NA CASRPAREQYF TGTGCCAGCAGGCCCGCGAGAGAGCAGTACTTC
TRBJ1-5 TRBV7-2 NA NA CASSFFWAQPQHF TGTGCCAGCAGCTTTTTCTGGGCTCAGCCCCAGCATTTT
TRBJ2-1 TRBV4-3 NA TRBD2 CASSPGLAGNPSYNEQFF TGCGCCAGCAGCCCTGGACTAGCGGGGAATCCCTCCTACAATGAGCAGTTCTTC
TRBJ1-1 TRBV27 NA NA CASSLLGTSEAFF TGTGCCAGCAGTTTATTGGGAACTTCTGAAGCTTTCTTT
TRBJ1-3 TRBV9 NA NA CASSVVGAAGNTIYF TGTGCCAGCAGCGTAGTAGGGGCGGCCGGAAACACCATATATTTT
TRBJ1-4 TRBV3-1/TRBV3-2 NA NA CASSQEGTEKLFF TGTGCCAGCAGCCAAGAGGGCACCGAAAAACTGTTTTTT
TRBJ2-7 TRBV30 NA NA CAWRGSLYEQYF TGTGCCTGGAGGGGCTCGCTCTACGAGCAGTACTTC
TRBJ2-3 TRBV30 few NA CAWSWEGTQYF TGTGCCTGGAGCTGGGAAGGTACGCAGTATTTT
TRBJ2-1 TRBV2 NA NA CASRREDNEQFF TGTGCCAGCAGGAGAGAGGACAATGAGCAGTTCTTC
TRBJ2-3 TRBV19 NA TRBD1 CASSFLGTGVSDTQYF TGTGCCAGTAGTTTTCTCGGGACAGGGGTTTCAGATACGCAGTATTTT
TRBJ1-5 TRBV7-6 NA TRBD1 CASSEHPGTAYSNQPQHF TGTGCCAGCAGCGAACACCCCGGGACAGCTTATAGCAATCAGCCCCAGCATTTT
TRBJ2-1 TRBV27 NA TRBD1 CATRAGQGVSNEQFF TGTGCCACCCGAGCTGGACAGGGGGTATCCAATGAGCAGTTCTTC
TRBJ1-2 TRBV7-8 NA NA CASSLRQENYGYTF TGTGCCAGCAGCTTAAGACAGGAGAACTATGGCTACACCTTC
TRBJ1-2 TRBV13 NA NA CASSLGGINYGYTF TGTGCCAGCAGCTTAGGTGGCATTAACTATGGCTACACCTTC
TRBJ1-1 TRBV29-1 NA TRBD1 CSVRRTGKHTEAFF TGCAGCGTTCGACGGACAGGGAAGCACACTGAAGCTTTCTTT
TRBJ2-3 TRBV18 NA TRBD1 CASSPKGTVWGTDTQYF TGTGCCAGCTCACCGAAGGGGACAGTATGGGGCACAGATACGCAGTATTTT
TRBJ1-5 TRBV4-1 NA NA CASSQDRFYSSSNQPQHF TGCGCCAGCAGCCAAGATCGCTTTTACAGTTCTAGCAATCAGCCCCAGCATTTT
TRBJ2-1 TRBV5-1 NA TRBD2 CASSLELADNEQFF TGCGCCAGCAGCTTGGAACTAGCGGACAATGAGCAGTTCTTC
TRBJ2-3 TRBV7-2 NA NA CASSLERAGLSFF TGTGCCAGCAGCTTAGAAAGGGCGGGTTTGAGTTTTTTT
TRBJ1-2 TRBV7-2 NA NA CASNREVPYGYTF TGTGCCAGCAACCGGGAGGTTCCCTATGGCTACACCTTC
TRBJ1-1 TRBV11-2 once NA CASSHNLKDTEAFF TGTGCCAGCAGCCACAATCTCAAGGACACTGAAGCTTTCTTT
TRBJ1-4 TRBV15 NA NA CATSRDYNSLNEKLFF TGTGCCACCAGCAGAGATTACAACAGTCTGAATGAAAAACTGTTTTTT